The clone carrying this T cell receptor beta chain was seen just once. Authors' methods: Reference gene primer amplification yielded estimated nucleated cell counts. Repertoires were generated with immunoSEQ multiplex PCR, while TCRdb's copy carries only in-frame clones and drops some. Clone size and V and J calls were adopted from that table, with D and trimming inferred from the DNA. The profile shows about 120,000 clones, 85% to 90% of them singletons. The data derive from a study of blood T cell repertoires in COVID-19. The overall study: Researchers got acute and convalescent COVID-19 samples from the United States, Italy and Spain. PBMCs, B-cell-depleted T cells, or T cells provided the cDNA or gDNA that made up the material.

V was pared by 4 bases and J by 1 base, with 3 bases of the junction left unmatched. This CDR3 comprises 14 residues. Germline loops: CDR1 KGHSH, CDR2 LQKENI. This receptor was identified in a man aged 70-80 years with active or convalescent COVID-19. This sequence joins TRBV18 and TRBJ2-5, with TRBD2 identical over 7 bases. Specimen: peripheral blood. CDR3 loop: CASSRASGQETQYF. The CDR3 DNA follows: TGTGCCAGCTCACGGGCTAGCGGCCAAGAGACCCAGTACTTC.